This T cell receptor beta chain was found in a study of a mutant IDH1 vaccine in newly diagnosed glioma. Study information: Each patient was administered eight vaccinations, scheduled in weeks 1, 3, 5, 7, 11, 15, 19 and 23. Beginning 4-6 weeks after radiotherapy alone, or with temozolomide cycles, vaccination took place. Previous treatment comprised radiotherapy, temozolomide, or both, mostly both. The study, taken as a whole, reports: In 85% to 95% of patients, immune responses induced by the vaccine occurred.

Generated by immunoSEQ multiplex PCR, the TCRdb table keeps only in-frame clones and is missing some. The sample contains 30,000 to 40,000 clones, roughly three fifths of which appear only once. Germline assignment: CDR1 LNHDA and CDR2 SQIVND (reference sequence). V was clipped by 7 bases and J by 3 bases; unmatched bases: 6. The CDR3 is 14 residues long. Time point defined: week 5, during vaccination. The study gave 300 ug of mutant IDH1 20-mer peptide per vaccine dose, with topical imiquimod. This clone has only a few counts. Its antigen is unidentified. V is TRBV19 and J is TRBJ2-3; 8 nucleotides match TRBD2. The material was PBMCs, obtained from a glioma patient whose treatment included an IDH1 peptide vaccine. The clonotype comes from a woman in her late teens or twenties with glioma. The CDR3 here is CASMRQRETDTQYF. CDR3 coding DNA: TGTGCCAGTATGAGGCAGCGGGAGACAGATACGCAGTATTTT. Combining the CDR3 with reference TRBV19 and TRBJ2-3 gives the whole variable domain DGGITQSPKYLFRKEGQNVTLSCEQNLNHDAMYWYRQDPGQGLRLIYYSQIVNDFQKGDIAEGYSVSREKKESFPLTVTSAQKNPTAFYLCASMRQRETDTQYFGPGTRLTVL.